This T cell receptor (beta chain) was sequenced during a study of blood T cell dynamics during melanoma immunotherapy (dated by TCRdb to the early 2020s). At the level of the whole study: Patients had metastatic melanoma and received first-line pembrolizumab or nivolumab plus ipilimumab as standard of care in the United Kingdom. To find early correlates of response, peripheral T cell receptor repertoires were profiled in metastatic melanoma patients before and after one cycle of checkpoint inhibitor therapy. Consecutive patients formed a training cohort, and a further independent group of patients from the same centre was pooled into an external validation set.

Taken with the paper, the label for time point translates to: pre-treatment baseline. Blood was sampled before treatment (T0) and at week 3 (W3), after the first cycle of checkpoint blockade. Except for a couple of patients with rapid clinical progression, response was assessed 12 weeks after the first infusion by RECIST 1.1; disease control meant complete response, partial response or stable disease. Any patient who had received prior systemic cancer treatment, was on concomitant immunosuppressant therapy or had synchronous other active malignancies was excluded. To track both circulating cells and T cell turnover, TCR beta was sequenced from bulk PBMC as well as from plasma cell-free DNA. Lymphoprep and SepMate tubes were used to isolate PBMC from blood, and red cell lysis was then performed. QIAamp DNA Blood Mini kits were used to extract DNA from both PBMC and sorted T cell subsets. Points the paper makes about the study in general: The relatively small sample size was recognized as a factor that could limit how well the results generalize. Unlike progressors, patients who went on to achieve disease control showed a bifurcated reorganization of the PBMC repertoire at W3, with either increased clonality or increased diversity. Whether the T cell clones behind the repertoire changes were melanoma-specific or instead reflected general immune activation was something the study could not determine.

Every bulk PBMC sample had a fixed 350 ng of DNA loaded. TCR beta CDR3 sequences were amplified from genomic DNA using the immunoSEQ TCRb Assay kit according to manufacturer instructions. The KAPA Library Quantification Kit for Illumina platforms was used to quantify pooled libraries by qPCR. Pooled libraries were clustered at about 0.55-1.2 pM and sequenced on an Illumina NextSeq 500. Concerning the study's data processing: The TCR data were analyzed using immunoSEQ ANALYZER and the R LymphoSeq package. A rearrangement efficiency score was calculated as productive divided by the sum of productive and non-productive CDR3 sequences. Within each patient, timepoints were compared pairwise for clonality, measured with the Gini coefficient, and for diversity, measured with the Renyi index at alpha=1. Clonal relatedness, based on an edit distance of 3, and repertoire similarity, based on the Bhattacharyya coefficient, were both computed in LymphoSeq. To classify response, a linear discriminant analysis based on week-3 changes in clonality and diversity was built using the R MASS and caret packages. TCRdb obtained this table from immuneACCESS and retained in-frame rearrangements with V and J assigned. These tables miss some clones; where compared with another copy, unresolved V genes account for less than half of the shortfall, and the remainder is unexplained. The DNA gave D and trimming, while V, J and clone size come from that table. This sample lists some 25,000 clones; around 88% were detected once. Clones ranked in the top ten supply 4% to 6% of the sample.

About this clone: Its specific antigen is unknown. The record has no base qualities; no much larger clone is one base away.

Based on the germline V gene, the CDR1 and CDR2 sequences are SGDLS and YYNGEE. The CDR3 numbers 16 residues from cysteine through phenylalanine. Only the CDR3 DNA stays, 48 bases, in frame from base 1. The germline V end is reduced by 4 bases and the J end by 6 bases; junction bases left unmatched: 15. The receptor chain draws on TRBV9 and TRBJ2-5; TRBD2 fits 7 bases in the junction. The input for sequencing was blood, taken from a patient treated with checkpoint blockade. The clonotype comes from a human donor with melanoma. In nucleotide form, the sequence is TGTGCCAGCAGCCCGCATTCCCTGGGGGGGGGTAAGACCCAGTACTTC. It specifies CASSPHSLGGGKTQYF.